The T cell receptor beta chain under discussion was sequenced for a study of T-cell memory formation after mild COVID-19. Study at large: There were largely donor-specific TCR clusters.

This clonotype has a handful of counts. Per germline, CDR1 SEHNR and CDR2 FQNEAQ (reference sequence). Trimming removed 5 bases at V and 3 bases at J, with 14 bases between. This CDR3 is 15 amino acids long. In TCRdb, the 5' RACE reads were re-called with MiXCR into one record per CDR3 protein. The sample holds under 300,000 distinct CDR3 sequences, 16% seen once. The receptor was derived from a man aged 18 to 30 who had mild COVID-19 (a few samples of this study predate the infection). Cell type and time point are not known. The V and J genes are TRBV7-9 and TRBJ1-5, with D maybe TRBD1 (6 bases). The sample taken for sequencing was PBMCs or a T cell subset sorted from them (not recorded which). CDR3 nucleotides: TGTGCCAGCAGCCAGGCGGGGGCAGACAATCAGCCCCAGCATTTT. It is translated as CASSQAGADNQPQHF.